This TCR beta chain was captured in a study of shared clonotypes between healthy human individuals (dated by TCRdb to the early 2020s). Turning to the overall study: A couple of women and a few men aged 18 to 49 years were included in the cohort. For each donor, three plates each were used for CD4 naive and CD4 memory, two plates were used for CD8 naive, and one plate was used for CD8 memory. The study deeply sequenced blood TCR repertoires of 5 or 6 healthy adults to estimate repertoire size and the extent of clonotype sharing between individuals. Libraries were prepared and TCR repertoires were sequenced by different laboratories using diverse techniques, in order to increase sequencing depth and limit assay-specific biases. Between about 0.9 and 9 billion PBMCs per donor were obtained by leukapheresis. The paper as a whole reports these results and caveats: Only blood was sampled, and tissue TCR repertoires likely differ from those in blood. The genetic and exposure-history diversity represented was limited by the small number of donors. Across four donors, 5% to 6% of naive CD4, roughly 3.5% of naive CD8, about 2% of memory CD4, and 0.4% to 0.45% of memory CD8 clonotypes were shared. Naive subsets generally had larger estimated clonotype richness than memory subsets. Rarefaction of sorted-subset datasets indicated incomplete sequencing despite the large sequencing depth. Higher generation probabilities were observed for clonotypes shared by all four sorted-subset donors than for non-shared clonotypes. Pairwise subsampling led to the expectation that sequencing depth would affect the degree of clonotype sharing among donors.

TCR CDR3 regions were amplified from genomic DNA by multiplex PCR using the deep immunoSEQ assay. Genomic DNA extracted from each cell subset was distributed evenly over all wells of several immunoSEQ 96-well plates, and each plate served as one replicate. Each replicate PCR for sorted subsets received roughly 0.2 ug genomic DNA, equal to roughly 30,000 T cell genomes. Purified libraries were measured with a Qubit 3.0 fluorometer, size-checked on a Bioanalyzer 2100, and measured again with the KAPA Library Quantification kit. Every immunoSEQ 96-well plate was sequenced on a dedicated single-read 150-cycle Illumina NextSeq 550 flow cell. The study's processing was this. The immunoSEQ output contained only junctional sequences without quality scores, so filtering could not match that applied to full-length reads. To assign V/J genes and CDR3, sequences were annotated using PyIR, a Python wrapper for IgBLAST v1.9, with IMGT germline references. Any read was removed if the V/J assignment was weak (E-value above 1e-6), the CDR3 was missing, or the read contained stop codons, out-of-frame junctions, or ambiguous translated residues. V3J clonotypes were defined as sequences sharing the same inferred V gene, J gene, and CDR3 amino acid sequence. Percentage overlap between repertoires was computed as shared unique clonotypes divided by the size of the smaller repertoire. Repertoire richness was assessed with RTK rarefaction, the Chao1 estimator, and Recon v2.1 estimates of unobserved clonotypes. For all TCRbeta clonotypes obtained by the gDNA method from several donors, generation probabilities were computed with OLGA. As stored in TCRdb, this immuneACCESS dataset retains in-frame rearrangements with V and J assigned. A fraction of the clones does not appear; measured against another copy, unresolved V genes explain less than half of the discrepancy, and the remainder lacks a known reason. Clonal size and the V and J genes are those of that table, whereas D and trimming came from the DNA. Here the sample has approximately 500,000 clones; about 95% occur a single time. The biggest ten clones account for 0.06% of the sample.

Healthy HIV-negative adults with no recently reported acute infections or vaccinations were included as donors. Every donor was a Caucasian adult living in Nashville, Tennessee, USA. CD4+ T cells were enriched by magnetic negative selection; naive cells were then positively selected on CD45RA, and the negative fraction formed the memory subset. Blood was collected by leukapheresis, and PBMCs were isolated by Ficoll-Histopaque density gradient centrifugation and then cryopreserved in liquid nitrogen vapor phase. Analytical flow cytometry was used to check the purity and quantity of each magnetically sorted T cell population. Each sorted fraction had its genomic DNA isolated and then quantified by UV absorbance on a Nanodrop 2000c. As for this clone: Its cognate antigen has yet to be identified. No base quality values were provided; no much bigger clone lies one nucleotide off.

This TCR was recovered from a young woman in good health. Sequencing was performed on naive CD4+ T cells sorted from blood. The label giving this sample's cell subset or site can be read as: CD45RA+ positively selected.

CDR3 region: CASSTNIPWRERALGDTQYF. Read as DNA, the sequence is TGTGCCAGCAGTACCAACATTCCCTGGCGGGAGAGGGCCTTGGGAGATACGCAGTATTTT. Recombination connected TRBV7-8 to TRBJ2-3; 7 junctional bases match TRBD2. CDR1 and CDR2 are drawn from the germline V gene: SGHVS, FQNEAQ. From V the trimming removes 6 bases and from J it removes 5 bases, while the gene matches leave 26 bases of the junction unaccounted for. The CDR3 has 20 amino acids, counting the end cysteine and phenylalanine. The DNA shown is the 60-base CDR3, in frame from base 1.